This entry is about one TCR beta chain. The data derive from a study of OX40 agonist ivuxolimab in advanced cancers. Study-wide background: Intravenous ivuxolimab was administered to patients every 2 weeks at 0.01 to 10 mg/kg. Dose-escalation patients' cancers were hepatocellular carcinoma, melanoma, renal cell or head and neck cancer.

The V end was cut by 0 bases, the J end by 6 bases, with 14 bases between. CDR3 length: 16 amino acids. Germline V gene sequence: CDR1 MGHRA, CDR2 YSYEKL. Assay: immunoSEQ multiplex PCR; the TCRdb copy retains only in-frame clones and omits some. Of roughly 80,000 clones listed, about 93% are singletons. Blood sampling took place at baseline, cycle 4 day 1, and cycle 7 day 1. The source is an adult with an advanced solid tumor such as melanoma, head and neck, liver or kidney cancer. Sequenced material: CD4+ or CD8+ T cells sorted from blood, taken in a trial of the OX40 agonist ivuxolimab. The chain recombines TRBV4-1 with TRBJ1-4; D perhaps matches TRBD1 (5 bases). The CDR3 DNA sequence: TGCGCCAGCAGCCAAGATCAGGCAGGAGGGGATGAAAAACTGTTTTTT. It translates to CASSQDQAGGDEKLFF.